This T cell receptor beta chain was sequenced in a study of T cells in Graves' hyperthyroidism and ophthalmopathy. General study points: Blood also held most thyroid clonotypes expanded beyond 0.001.

Of note for this clonotype: What it binds is unknown.

Per germline, CDR1 DFQATT and CDR2 SNEGSKA (reference sequence). The J segment lost 5 bases and the V segment lost 2 bases, leaving 8 bases of the junction unmatched. This CDR3 has 15 amino acids. The CDR3 regions of TCR beta were amplified from RNA transcripts. The HTBI primer set served for first-round RT-PCR of the TCR CDR3. From the multiplex PCR reads, TCRdb called clonotypes with MiXCR, one entry per CDR3 protein. The sample comprises approximately 380,000 distinct CDR3 sequences, about 18% of which are singletons, and 3.7% rests with the top ten. The clonotype originates from a woman aged 18-29 years with Graves' hyperthyroidism. The specimen was blood. The chain couples TRBV20-1 to TRBJ2-7, with 11 bases fitting TRBD2. This chain's CDR3 is CSARPTSGGPDEQYF. The CDR3 bases are TGCAGTGCTAGACCAACTAGCGGGGGTCCGGACGAGCAGTACTTC.